This T cell receptor beta chain was sequenced for a study of shared clonotypes between healthy human individuals. The ends were cut back, 2 bases at V and 7 bases at J, with 23 bases in the middle. Germline V gene data show CDR1 as MNHNS and CDR2 as SASEGT. The CDR3 is made up of 17 amino acids. The protocol was immunoSEQ multiplex PCR, while the TCRdb copy is restricted to in-frame clones and leaves out a portion. The sample has fewer than 850,000 clones, less than 80% seen once. This TCR derives from a woman aged 25 to 39 in good health. The sequenced material came from memory CD4+ T cells sorted from blood. Stated subset: CD45RA-negative fraction. The rearrangement uses TRBV6-1 and TRBJ1-2; D possibly corresponds to TRBD1 (6 bases). DNA of the CDR3: TGTGCCAGCAGTGAAAGGGACACATGGGACTATATCGGTGGCTACACCTTC. It yields the protein CASSERDTWDYIGGYTF.